The clone carrying this TCR beta chain has a handful of counts. Its antigen is unknown. This sample stems from a study of T-cell memory formation after mild COVID-19. Findings and caveats of the study: Clones that contracted from day 15 to 85 had balanced CD4/CD8; later expanders were CD4+ biased.

Per germline, CDR1 MNHEY and CDR2 SVGEGT. Losses at the gene ends were 4 bases for V and 10 bases for J; bases not matched to a gene: 1. The length of the CDR3 is 12 residues. TCRdb recomputed calls from the 5' RACE reads with MiXCR, one row per CDR3 protein. There are roughly 50,000 distinct CDR3 sequences in the sample; 10% to 15% occur only once, and around a quarter lies in the top ten. This sequence joins TRBV6-2 or TRBV6-3 and TRBJ2-1; 10 nucleotides line up with TRBD2. Sequences were obtained from PBMCs or a T cell subset sorted from them (not recorded which). The clonotype comes from a man aged 18 to 29 who had mild COVID-19 (a few samples of this study predate the infection). Cell type and time point are not known. CDR3 region: CASSLLAGEQFF. The CDR3 DNA reads TGTGCCAGCAGTTTACTAGCGGGGGAGCAGTTCTTC.